Below, one T cell receptor (beta chain) is given with its context. The record originates from a study of blood T cell repertoires in COVID-19. Background on the study: The United States, Italy and Spain were the sources of the acute and convalescent COVID-19 samples.

The table came from immunoSEQ multiplex PCR; TCRdb's copy has only in-frame clones and leaves some out. The data contain about 250,000 clones, 83% of them singletons. J lost 3 bases, V lost 4 bases, and 7 bases had no gene match. Germline V gene lookup returns CDR1 LNHDA and CDR2 SQIVND (reference sequence). The CDR3 has 15 amino acids. The receptor's source is a human donor in a cohort sampled during active COVID-19. The J gene is TRBJ2-5, the V gene TRBV19; 8 bases match TRBD2. Source material: peripheral blood. The CDR3 nucleotides read TGTGCCAGTAGTACCGGGACTAGGGAGGAAGAGACCCAGTACTTC. As protein: CASSTGTREEETQYF.